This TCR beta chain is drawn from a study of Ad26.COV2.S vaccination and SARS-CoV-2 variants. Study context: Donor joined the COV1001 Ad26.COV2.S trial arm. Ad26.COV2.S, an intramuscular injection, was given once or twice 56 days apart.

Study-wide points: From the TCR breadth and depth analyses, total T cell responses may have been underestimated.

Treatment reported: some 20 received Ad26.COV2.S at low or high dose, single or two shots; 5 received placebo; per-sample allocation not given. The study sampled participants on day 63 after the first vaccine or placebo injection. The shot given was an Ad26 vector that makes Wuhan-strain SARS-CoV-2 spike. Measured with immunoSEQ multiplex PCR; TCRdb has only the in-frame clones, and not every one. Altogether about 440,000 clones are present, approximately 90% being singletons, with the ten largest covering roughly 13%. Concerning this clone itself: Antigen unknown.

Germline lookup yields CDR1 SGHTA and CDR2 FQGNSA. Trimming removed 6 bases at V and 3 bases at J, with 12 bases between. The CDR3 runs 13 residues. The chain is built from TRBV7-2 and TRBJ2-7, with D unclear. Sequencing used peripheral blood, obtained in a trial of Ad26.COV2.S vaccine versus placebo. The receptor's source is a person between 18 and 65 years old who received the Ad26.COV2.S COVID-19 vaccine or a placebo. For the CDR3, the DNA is TGTGCCAGCAGTCGGCGGCCCCTCTACGAGCAGTACTTC. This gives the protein CASSRRPLYEQYF.